This entry is about one T cell receptor (beta chain). The antigen is unknown. A second roughly 7 to 12 cycle PCR used barcoded and J-beta primers. At least 2.5 million CDR3-containing paired-end reads were obtained per sample. Each CDR3 protein gets one entry after TCRdb re-called the 5' RACE reads with MiXCR. Of approximately 690,000 distinct CDR3 sequences listed, about 54% were seen once; the top ten hold 30% to 40%. This sample is part of a study of blood T cells in healthy people across ages. Study results and limitations: Any changes in expanded clonotypes were possibly confounded, as donor CMV status remained unknown. Any conclusive comparison of naive versus antigen-experienced cells was prevented by using unsorted PBMCs. Considered underestimates were the diversity estimates obtained from one million T cells.

Germline V gene lookup returns CDR1 MDHEN and CDR2 SYDVKM. The CDR3 extends over 16 amino acids. The V end lost 1 base, the J end lost 7 bases, and 16 bases lay between the germline ends. V usage is TRBV28 and J usage is TRBJ1-4, with D perhaps TRBD1 (6 bases). The specimen was blood. The source is a man aged 55 to 70 in good health. The CDR3: CASSLLGRGRGEKLFF. DNA of the CDR3: TGTGCCAGCAGTTTATTAGGGAGGGGCAGGGGTGAAAAACTGTTTTTT.